Below are 27 T cell receptor beta chains sequenced from a single sample in a study of blood T cell repertoires in COVID-19. Libraries were prepared by immunoSEQ multiplex PCR; TCRdb keeps only in-frame clonotypes and omits some of them. The sample holds about 180,000 clones, 70% to 90% seen once. The sequenced sample was peripheral blood. These receptors were collected from a human donor with active or convalescent COVID-19. The donor label of this sample is uncertain.

This clone was seen once. The V call is TRBV29-1, the J call TRBJ2-7, with D possibly TRBD1 on 6 matching bases. The CDR3 sequence is 13 residues long. Trimming cost V 7 bases and J 5 bases, with 18 bases left between them. CDR1 is SQVTM, CDR2 ANQGSEA, per germline. CDR3 region: CSADPGDFHEQYF. CDR3 bases: TGCAGCGCTGATCCAGGGGATTTCCACGAGCAGTACTTC.

The chain uses TRBV7-2 and TRBJ1-2; 9 nucleotides match TRBD1. Germline V CDR1 and CDR2: SGHTA, FQGNSA. CDR3 length equals 15 residues. Trimming cost V 6 bases and J 5 bases; bases outside gene matches: 10. The CDR3 nucleotides are TGTGCCAGCAGGTCATCAACAGGGGGCGGGTATGGCTACACCTTC. Protein product: CASRSSTGGGYGYTF.

The CDR3 nucleotides read TGTGCCAGCAAAGAGGGGGTGATCTATGGCTACACCTTC. This sequence encodes CASKEGVIYGYTF. The chain employs TRBV2 and TRBJ1-2, with D perhaps matching TRBD1 (6 bases). Between the trimmed V and J ends, which lost 7 bases and 4 bases, there was a span of 13 bases. This CDR3 is built from 13 residues. Germline-derived CDR1 and CDR2 are SNHLY and FYNNEI.

The V and J genes are TRBV2 and TRBJ2-2; 8 nucleotides align to TRBD2. With V trimmed by 4 bases and J by 4 bases, 2 bases remained unmatched. Germline V gives CDR1 SNHLY, CDR2 FYNNEI. CDR3 length equals 14 residues. The CDR3 region is CASSGLASTGELFF. The CDR3, as DNA: TGTGCCAGCAGTGGACTAGCGAGCACCGGGGAGCTGTTTTTT.

The V call is TRBV7-9, the J call TRBJ1-1; 7 positions agree with TRBD1. The CDR3 has 14 residues. Looked up from germline, CDR1 is SEHNR and CDR2 is FQNEAQ (reference sequence). Losses at the gene ends were 3 bases for V and 1 base for J; bases not matched to a gene: 2. The CDR3 coding sequence is TGTGCCAGCAGCTTGGGACAGCAGAACACTGAAGCTTTCTTT. Its translation: CASSLGQQNTEAFF.

The chain couples TRBV5-3 to TRBJ1-5, with TRBD1 as a possible D gene (6 bases). TRBV5-3 is an open reading frame whose function is uncertain. Trimming removed 5 bases from V and 7 bases from J, with 19 bases in between. This CDR3 is built from 15 residues. CDR3 coding DNA: TGTGCCAGAAGTTCCCCGGAGGCAGGGGTACAGCCCCAGCATTTT. Protein product: CARSSPEAGVQPQHF.

The rearrangement links TRBV7-2 to TRBJ2-3, with TRBD2 matching 13 bases. The germline CDR1 and CDR2 sequences are SGHTA and FQGNSA. The CDR3 is 16 residues long. V dropped 5 bases and J dropped 3; count of bases not matched to a gene: 5. The CDR3 DNA sequence: TGTGCCAGCAGCCTACTAGCGGGAGGGCCGACAGATACGCAGTATTTT. This gives the protein CASSLLAGGPTDTQYF.

V is TRBV25-1 and J is TRBJ2-7; 10 bases are a match to TRBD2. Germline V lookup: CDR1 MGHDK, CDR2 SYGVNS. V dropped 8 bases and J dropped 5; count of bases not matched to a gene: 12. This CDR3 has 15 amino acids. CDR3 nucleotides: TGTGCCAGCCGATCGCGGACTAGCGGATCCCACGAGCAGTACTTC. The encoded protein is CASRSRTSGSHEQYF.

The CDR3 reads CASSLASRYNEQFF. DNA of the CDR3: TGCGCCAGCAGCTTGGCCTCGCGGTACAATGAGCAGTTCTTC. The chain links TRBV5-1 to TRBJ2-1, with D unresolved. This CDR3 has 14 amino acids. The V gene's germline CDR1 is SGHRS and CDR2 YFSETQ. The V end was cut by 0 bases, the J end by 4 bases, with 8 bases between. The full variable domain, completed using reference TRBV5-1 and TRBJ2-1, is KAGVTQTPRYLIKTRGQQVTLSCSPISGHRSVSWYQQTPGQGLQFLFEYFSETQRNKGNFPGRFSGRQFSNSRSEMNVSTLELGDSALYLCASSLASRYNEQFFGPGTRLTVL.

The V call is TRBV3-1 (or the pseudogene TRBV3-2), the J call TRBJ2-7; D ambiguous. Trimming pared 0 bases from V and 2 bases from J, leaving 17 bases between. The CDR3 runs 17 residues. Per germline, CDR1 LGHDT and CDR2 YNNKEL (reference sequence). CDR3 sequence reads: CASSQEAGGPYPYEQYF. CDR3 DNA: TGTGCCAGCAGCCAAGAGGCCGGCGGCCCGTACCCCTACGAGCAGTACTTC.

This chain links TRBV28 with TRBJ1-2, with 8 bases fitting TRBD1. The CDR3 is 14 amino acids. The V segment lost 4 bases and the J segment 5 bases; nucleotides outside the gene matches: 6. Germline V gene sequence: CDR1 MDHEN, CDR2 SYDVKM. CDR3 nucleotides: TGTGCCAGCAGTTCTCGGGGGACAGGATATGGCTACACCTTC. It encodes CASSSRGTGYGYTF.

The table lists this clone with a count of one. The chain couples TRBV9 to TRBJ1-2, with 7 bases that match TRBD1. The germline gives CDR1 SGDLS, CDR2 YYNGEE. This CDR3 has 14 amino acids. V was clipped by 4 bases and J by 7 bases; unmatched bases: 10. In DNA form, the CDR3 reads TGTGCCAGCAGCCCGCGCTCGACAGGGCTTGGCTACACCTTC. Protein product: CASSPRSTGLGYTF.

Details on this clone: This CDR3 is missing its conserved last phenylalanine or tryptophan, likely due to a read error. The DNA is left out, because the CDR3 cannot be placed on it with certainty; the CDR3 is given as TCRdb lists it. The chain uses TRBV5-4 and TRBJ2-3; the table's D call, TRBD2, has no DNA check behind it. CDR1 is SGHNT and CDR2 is YYREEE in the germline V gene (reference sequence). The CDR3 has 12 residues if both end residues are counted. The CDR3 loop reads CASRRLAPLGSD.

The V call is TRBV7-3, the J call TRBJ2-1; D not resolved. The germline CDR1 and CDR2 sequences are SGHTA and FQGTGA. V gave up 2 bases and J gave up 1 base, with 3 bases separating them. This CDR3 contains 13 residues. DNA of the CDR3: TGTGCCAGCAGCTTACGGTCCTACAATGAGCAGTTCTTC. It specifies CASSLRSYNEQFF.

This clone was seen only a few times. This chain uses TRBV5-4 with TRBJ2-3, with a tentative D call TRBD2 (6 bases). V was shortened by 0 bases and J by 1 base, with 9 bases between the two germline ends. The germline V gene has CDR1 SGHNT and CDR2 YYREEE (reference sequence). The CDR3 spans 15 residues. CDR3 residues: CASSLVGGRTDTQYF. CDR3 nucleotide sequence: TGTGCCAGCAGCTTGGTGGGGGGACGCACAGATACGCAGTATTTT.

The rearrangement links TRBV7-3 to TRBJ2-2, with 8 bases fitting TRBD1. CDR3 size: 13 residues. V gave up 10 bases and J gave up 7 bases; unmatched junction bases: 8. CDR1 and CDR2 (germline): SGHTA, FQGTGA. The CDR3 DNA sequence: TGTGCCACCCAGGGGGCGACAGGCGGGGAGCTGTTTTTT. As protein: CATQGATGGELFF. The variable domain in full, with the rest retrieved from reference TRBV7-3 and TRBJ2-2, is GAGVSQTPSNKVTEKGKYVELRCDPISGHTALYWYRQSLGQGPEFLIYFQGTGAADDSGLPNDRFFAVRPEGSVSTLKIQRTERGDSAVYLCATQGATGGELFFGEGSRLTVL.

The CDR3 nucleotides are TGCGCCAGCAGCTTGAGGAGCGGGACTACCCTAGAGACCCAGTACTTC. The encoded protein is CASSLRSGTTLETQYF. The chain has TRBV5-1 and TRBJ2-5; TRBD2 aligns across 7 bases. V was pared by 1 base and J by 4 bases, with 10 bases of the junction left unmatched. Germline V lookup: CDR1 SGHRS, CDR2 YFSETQ. CDR3 length: 16 amino acids.

This sequence joins TRBV4-3 and TRBJ1-6; 8 bases are a match to TRBD1. CDR3 length: 16 amino acids. Germline V lookup: CDR1 LGHNA, CDR2 YSLEER. Trimming removed 3 bases from V and 10 bases from J; junction bases left unmatched: 11. The DNA of the CDR3 is TGCGCCAGCAGCCATTACAGGGGGTCGGGGCGCTCACCCCTCCACTTT. It specifies CASSHYRGSGRSPLHF.

This clone has just a few counts. The chain joins TRBV7-2 to TRBJ2-5, with 7 positions matching TRBD1. This CDR3 contains 14 residues. Germline V gene data show CDR1 as SGHTA and CDR2 as FQGNSA. J lost 4 bases, V lost 6 bases, and 8 bases had no gene match. CDR3 protein: CASSEGARGETQYF. CDR3 nucleotides: TGTGCCAGCAGTGAGGGGGCGAGAGGAGAGACCCAGTACTTC.

The rearrangement joins TRBV4-1 to TRBJ2-5; 14 bases align to TRBD2. Germline V gives CDR1 MGHRA, CDR2 YSYEKL. V was pared by 1 base and J by 2 bases, with 12 bases of the junction left unmatched. The CDR3 totals 20 residues. CDR3 residues: CASSQGGRGGLAGAQETQYF. CDR3 bases: TGCGCCAGCAGCCAAGGCGGAAGAGGGGGACTAGCGGGGGCACAAGAGACCCAGTACTTC.

This chain links TRBV7-9 with TRBJ2-1; TRBD2 is a possible D gene (5 bases). CDR1 is SEHNR and CDR2 is FQNEAQ in the germline V gene (reference sequence). There are 13 residues in the CDR3. Deletions cut 5 bases from V and 9 bases from J, with 14 bases between. CDR3 nucleotides: TGTGCCAGCAGCAAACGCGACTATCTTGAGCAGTTCTTC. Translation gives CASSKRDYLEQFF. The full variable domain, with the rest looked up from reference TRBV7-9 and TRBJ2-1, is DTGVSQNPRHKITKRGQNVTFRCDPISEHNRLYWYRQTLGQGPEFLTYFQNEAQLEKSRLLSDRFSAERPKGSFSTLEIQRTEQGDSAMYLCASSKRDYLEQFFGPGTRLTVL.

This clone was detected only a few times. V usage is TRBV11-2 and J usage is TRBJ2-3; D perhaps matches TRBD1 (5 bases). Looked up from germline, CDR1 is SGHAT and CDR2 is FQNNGV. V was trimmed by 5 bases and J by 8 bases, leaving 20 bases between them. The CDR3 extends over 15 amino acids. CDR3 sequence: CASSPTDTGAATQYF. In DNA, the CDR3 is TGTGCCAGCAGCCCTACCGACACTGGGGCGGCTACGCAGTATTTT. Combining the CDR3 with reference TRBV11-2 and TRBJ2-3 gives the whole variable domain EAGVAQSPRYKIIEKRQSVAFWCNPISGHATLYWYQQILGQGPKLLIQFQNNGVVDDSQLPKDRFSAERLKGVDSTLKIQPAKLEDSAVYLCASSPTDTGAATQYFGPGTRLTVL.

V gene TRBV5-1 combines with J gene TRBJ2-3; possibly TRBD2 for D (6 bases). This CDR3 spans 17 amino acids. The V and J ends lost 1 base and 1 base respectively, with 16 bases between them. The germline V gene encodes CDR1 SGHRS and CDR2 YFSETQ. The CDR3 DNA sequence: TGCGCCAGCAGCTTGCACTCGACTAGTGAGGGCACAGATACGCAGTATTTT. Its translation is CASSLHSTSEGTDTQYF.

This chain connects TRBV19 to TRBJ1-2; D unclear. This CDR3 has 12 residues. Per the germline V gene, CDR1 is LNHDA and CDR2 is SQIVND (reference sequence). Trimming pared 4 bases from V and 4 bases from J, leaving 7 bases between. This CDR3 is CASSTVVYGYTF. The CDR3 coding sequence is TGTGCCAGTAGTACAGTCGTCTATGGCTACACCTTC.

This chain uses TRBV14 with TRBJ2-6; D might be TRBD1 (5 bases). This CDR3 contains 15 residues. Germline V CDR1 and CDR2: SGHDN, FVKESK. V dropped 1 base and J dropped 4 bases, with 8 bases sitting between them. The CDR3: CASSQVGVGANVLTF. The CDR3 bases are TGTGCCAGCAGCCAAGTAGGGGTGGGGGCCAACGTCCTGACTTTC.

This chain connects TRBV5-1 to TRBJ1-2, with D perhaps TRBD1 (6 bases). In germline, CDR1 is SGHRS, CDR2 YFSETQ. V dropped 4 bases and J dropped 10 bases, with 17 bases sitting between them. The CDR3 is 13 amino acids. This CDR3 reads CASSDSWGQPYTF. Here the CDR3 DNA reads TGCGCCAGCAGCGACTCTTGGGGGCAGCCCTACACCTTC.

The J gene is TRBJ1-4, the V gene TRBV3-1 (or the pseudogene TRBV3-2); D remains ambiguous. The germline gives CDR1 LGHDT, CDR2 YNNKEL (reference sequence). Trimming cost V 1 base and J 2 bases, with 14 bases left between them. The CDR3 is 17 residues long. The CDR3 spells CASSQGSRISTNEKLFF. In DNA form, the CDR3 reads TGTGCCAGCAGCCAAGGGTCGAGGATCTCGACTAATGAAAAACTGTTTTTT.